These T cell receptor beta chains were read from a single sample in a study of PD-1 blockade in mismatch repair-deficient tumors. TCRdb's table, derived via immunoSEQ multiplex PCR, lists solely in-frame clones and lacks some. The table has around 62,000 clones, 70% to 80% seen once. The starting material was peripheral blood, obtained 2 weeks after starting pembrolizumab. The receptors were sampled from an adult with mismatch repair-deficient cancer. Each CDR3 is given with its conserved first and last residue. Fields, in order: V gene, J gene, CDR3 protein.

V gene: TRBV6-5; J gene: TRBJ1-4; CDR3 protein: CASSYGYEKLFF
V gene: TRBV19; J gene: TRBJ2-7; CDR3 protein: CASSIGGAGEYEQYF
V gene: TRBV10-3; J gene: TRBJ2-7; CDR3 protein: CAIRIAGDSYEQYF
V gene: TRBV5-1; J gene: TRBJ1-5; CDR3 protein: CASSLTGDNQPQHF
V gene: TRBV11-2; J gene: TRBJ2-3; CDR3 protein: CASSPRVSDTQYF
V gene: TRBV6-1; J gene: TRBJ2-1; CDR3 protein: CASSFLGEQFF
V gene: TRBV7-2; J gene: TRBJ1-2; CDR3 protein: CASSLGLDSAFYGYTF
V gene: TRBV7-9; J gene: TRBJ2-7; CDR3 protein: CASSPHYEQYF
V gene: TRBV19; J gene: TRBJ1-2; CDR3 protein: CASIPPQPFYGYTF
V gene: TRBV19; J gene: TRBJ2-1; CDR3 protein: CASRPDTPTYNEQFF